A single sample gave rise to the 21 T cell receptor beta chains below, sequenced in a study of T cell responses to AZD1222 COVID-19 vaccine. Generated by immunoSEQ multiplex PCR, the TCRdb table keeps only in-frame clones and is missing some. Of 190,000 or so clones in the sample, 80% to 95% were seen once. The starting material was peripheral blood, obtained 28 days after the second AZD1222 dose. These receptors were collected from an adult who received the AZD1222 COVID-19 vaccine.

J is TRBJ1-3 and V is TRBV9, with D unresolved. The CDR3 is 11 residues long. The germline V gene has CDR1 SGDLS and CDR2 YYNGEE. V lost 2 bases and J lost 4, with 1 base in between. Here the CDR3 DNA reads TGTGCCAGCAGCGTGGGAAACACCATATATTTT. Encoded protein: CASSVGNTIYF.

The genes are TRBV11-3 and TRBJ2-1; the match to TRBD1 covers 10 bases. The CDR3 has 14 residues. Germline V gene lookup returns CDR1 SGHNT and CDR2 YENEEA. Trimming took 5 bases from V and 6 from J; bases not matched to a gene: 4. CDR3: CASSPRTGGNEQFF. In DNA, the CDR3 is TGTGCCAGCAGCCCTCGGACAGGGGGCAATGAGCAGTTCTTC. Full variable domain (missing parts from reference TRBV11-3 and TRBJ2-1): EAGVVQSPRYKIIEKKQPVAFWCNPISGHNTLYWYLQNLGQGPELLIRYENEEAVDDSQLPKDRFSAERLKGVDSTLKIQPAELGDSAVYLCASSPRTGGNEQFFGPGTRLTVL.

The chain combines TRBV6-2 or TRBV6-3 with TRBJ2-1, with D possibly matching TRBD2 (5 bases). Trimming cost V 2 bases and J 6 bases, with 8 bases left between them. The CDR3 is 13 amino acids. CDR1 MNHEY and CDR2 SVGEGT come from the germline V gene. In DNA, the CDR3 is TGTGCCAGCAGTTACGAGCGGTCCAATGAGCAGTTCTTC. It translates to CASSYERSNEQFF.

The rearrangement joins TRBV10-1 to TRBJ1-1; 9 positions agree with TRBD1. CDR1 is WNHNN and CDR2 is SYGVQD in the germline V gene (reference sequence). The CDR3 runs 16 residues. Trimming removed 6 bases from V and 0 bases from J; junction bases left unmatched: 8. CDR3 nucleotide sequence: TGCGCCAGCAGACCCGGGACAGGGAATATGAACACTGAAGCTTTCTTT. This gives the protein CASRPGTGNMNTEAFF.

The chain is built from TRBV10-3 and TRBJ1-1; no clear D. This CDR3 is 13 amino acids long. Germline V lookup: CDR1 ENHRY, CDR2 SYGVKD. The V end lost 3 bases, the J end lost 0 bases, and 5 bases lay between the germline ends. The CDR3 loop reads CAISDALNTEAFF. CDR3 nucleotide sequence: TGTGCCATCAGTGATGCATTGAACACTGAAGCTTTCTTT.

The V and J genes are TRBV5-1 and TRBJ2-2; D is undetermined. V dropped 0 bases and J dropped 1 base, with 7 bases sitting between them. The CDR3 runs 15 residues. Germline CDR1 reads SGHRS; CDR2 reads YFSETQ. CDR3 sequence (DNA): TGCGCCAGCAGCTTGGCTTCGGGGAACACCGGGGAGCTGTTTTTT. It specifies CASSLASGNTGELFF. Combining the CDR3 with reference TRBV5-1 and TRBJ2-2 gives the whole variable domain KAGVTQTPRYLIKTRGQQVTLSCSPISGHRSVSWYQQTPGQGLQFLFEYFSETQRNKGNFPGRFSGRQFSNSRSEMNVSTLELGDSALYLCASSLASGNTGELFFGEGSRLTVL.

This chain joins TRBV7-2 and TRBJ2-7, with D possibly matching TRBD1 (6 bases). This CDR3 contains 14 residues. V lost 0 bases and J lost 4, with 10 bases in between. CDR1 and CDR2 from the germline V gene are SGHTA and FQGNSA. CDR3 sequence reads: CASSLAQGTYEQYF. CDR3 bases: TGTGCCAGCAGCTTAGCACAGGGCACATACGAGCAGTACTTC.

The chain combines TRBV7-9 with TRBJ2-7; D is uncertain. This CDR3 is built from 13 residues. Trimming took 0 bases from V and 4 from J, leaving 7 bases between them. Per germline, CDR1 SEHNR and CDR2 FQNEAQ (reference sequence). The CDR3 here is CASSLAVEYEQYF. CDR3 bases: TGTGCCAGCAGCTTAGCGGTGGAATACGAGCAGTACTTC. Together with reference TRBV7-9 and TRBJ2-7, the CDR3 gives the full variable domain: DTGVSQNPRHKITKRGQNVTFRCDPISEHNRLYWYRQTLGQGPEFLTYFQNEAQLEKSRLLSDRFSAERPKGSFSTLEIQRTEQGDSAMYLCASSLAVEYEQYFGPGTRLTVT.

The rearrangement links TRBV5-6 to TRBJ2-1; D call uncertain. Between the trimmed V and J ends, which lost 4 bases and 0 bases, there was a span of 8 bases. CDR1 is SGHDT and CDR2 is YYEEEE in the germline V gene. The CDR3 spans 14 residues. DNA for the CDR3: TGTGCCAGCAGCCCACAGAGCTCCTACAATGAGCAGTTCTTC. It encodes CASSPQSSYNEQFF.

This clone was detected once. The chain employs TRBV7-8 and TRBJ1-5; TRBD1 is a possible D gene (5 bases). Germline CDR1 and CDR2: SGHVS and FQNEAQ. The CDR3 length is 15 residues. V dropped 5 bases and J dropped 4 bases, with 15 bases sitting between them. Here the CDR3 reads CASSPQGIANQPQHF. The CDR3 DNA sequence: TGTGCCAGCAGCCCCCAGGGTATTGCAAATCAGCCCCAGCATTTT.

The chain recombines TRBV18 with TRBJ1-4; D is ambiguous. This CDR3 is built from 13 residues. The ends were cut back, 5 bases at V and 5 bases at J, with 9 bases in the middle. Germline CDR1 reads KGHSH; CDR2 reads LQKENI. The CDR3: CASSDGQNEKLFF. CDR3 sequence (DNA): TGTGCCAGCTCAGACGGGCAAAATGAAAAACTGTTTTTT.

The rearrangement uses TRBV4-1 and TRBJ2-4; 7 bases map to TRBD2. V lost 0 bases, J lost 1 base, and 12 bases stayed unmatched. This CDR3 has 19 residues. Germline V gives CDR1 MGHRA, CDR2 YSYEKL. The CDR3 DNA reads TGCGCCAGCAGCCAAGACACCCAAGGACTAGGTCTCGCCAAAAACATTCAGTACTTC. This gives the protein CASSQDTQGLGLAKNIQYF.

This sequence joins TRBV25-1 and TRBJ2-7; D is ambiguous. This CDR3 is 13 amino acids long. The V gene lost 6 bases and the J gene lost 0 bases, with 9 bases spanning the gap. Germline assignment: CDR1 MGHDK and CDR2 SYGVNS. The CDR3 here is CASSRLGSYEQYF. For the CDR3, the DNA is TGTGCCAGCAGCCGTTTGGGCTCCTACGAGCAGTACTTC.

This clone was found once. The chain carries TRBV29-1 and TRBJ1-5; 7 bases map to TRBD1. CDR1 and CDR2 (germline): SQVTM, ANQGSEA. The CDR3 extends over 14 amino acids. Trimming removed 6 bases from V and 7 bases from J; junction bases left unmatched: 12. The CDR3, as DNA: TGCAGCGTAGTCCAGGGGGGGTTGGACCAGCCCCAGCATTTT. Encoded protein: CSVVQGGLDQPQHF.

The gene calls are TRBV2 and TRBJ1-1, with 7 nucleotides matching TRBD1. V lost 7 bases to trimming and J lost 11 bases; unmatched junction nucleotides: 7. Germline CDR1 reads SNHLY; CDR2 reads FYNNEI. CDR3 length equals 11 residues. The CDR3 spells CASTEGALAFF. The CDR3 DNA is TGTGCCAGCACCGAGGGGGCATTGGCTTTCTTT.

The V call is TRBV6-5, the J call TRBJ2-1, with no clear D. V shed 0 bases and J shed 12 bases, with 12 bases lying between them. The germline V gene encodes CDR1 MNHEY and CDR2 SVGAGI. The CDR3 is 13 residues long. Here the CDR3 DNA reads TGTGCCAGCAGTTACTCTTCTAGTTCCCGGCAGTTCTTC. It yields the protein CASSYSSSSRQFF.

The genes are TRBV9 and TRBJ1-1; D is perhaps TRBD1 (6 bases). The CDR3 runs to 15 residues. The germline CDR1 and CDR2 sequences are SGDLS and YYNGEE. The ends were cut back, 0 bases at V and 2 bases at J, with 11 bases in the middle. The CDR3 DNA reads TGTGCCAGCAGCGTAGTCCCAGGGGTCAACACTGAAGCTTTCTTT. Amino acids: CASSVVPGVNTEAFF.

This chain joins TRBV6-5 and TRBJ1-1, with 9 bases identical to TRBD1. The CDR3 is 14 amino acids. Trimming at V came to 6 bases and at J to 1 base, leaving 3 bases not matched to a gene. From germline, CDR1 is MNHEY and CDR2 SVGAGI. CDR3 coding DNA: TGTGCCAGCAGGGGACAGGGATGGAACACTGAAGCTTTCTTT. It translates to CASRGQGWNTEAFF.

The V call is TRBV29-1, the J call TRBJ1-3, with 7 bases fitting TRBD1. This CDR3 is built from 15 residues. J gave up 7 bases and V 0 bases, and 9 bases lay outside the gene matches. CDR1 and CDR2 (germline): SQVTM, ANQGSEA. CDR3 in amino acids: CSVEDGRQGWNTIYF. For the CDR3, the DNA is TGCAGCGTTGAAGATGGGAGACAGGGATGGAACACCATATATTTT.

The chain carries TRBV19 and TRBJ1-3; TRBD1 matches at 7 bases. This CDR3 is built from 14 residues. With V trimmed by 7 bases and J by 3 bases, 6 bases remained unmatched. CDR1 and CDR2 (germline): LNHDA, SQIVND (reference sequence). CDR3 in amino acids: CASKGTADGNTIYF. CDR3 DNA: TGTGCCAGTAAAGGGACAGCCGATGGAAACACCATATATTTT.

V gene TRBV10-2 combines with J gene TRBJ2-3; D might be TRBD1 or TRBD2, each matching 5 bases. The V gene's germline CDR1 is WSHSY and CDR2 SAAADI. This CDR3 comprises 13 residues. Trimming shortened V by 8 bases and J by 3 bases, and 12 bases separated the two germline ends. This CDR3 is CASHGAGTDTQYF. The CDR3 bases are TGCGCCAGCCATGGGGCGGGTACAGATACGCAGTATTTT.